The 3 T cell receptor beta chains given below trace back to one sample, sequenced in a study of T cell responses to AZD1222 COVID-19 vaccine (dated by TCRdb to about 2021). Library generation was performed with the immunoSEQ multiplex PCR assay. This is the immuneACCESS table as TCRdb keeps it, with only in-frame sequences that have V and J called. A part of the clones is gone; compared with another copy, unresolved V genes explain less than half, and the rest is unexplained. This sample comprises 100,000 to 120,000 clones, roughly 80% of them detected only once. Jointly, the top ten make up around 5% of the sample. The time point label, as the study defines it: baseline before first vaccination. Sequences were derived from peripheral blood, sampled on day 0 of AZD1222 vaccination. The receptors stem from an adult in good health.

V is TRBV2 and J is TRBJ1-1, with D tentatively TRBD1 (5 bases). V was pared by 3 bases and J by 3 bases, with 11 bases between. Germline values: CDR1 SNHLY, CDR2 FYNNEI. The CDR3 runs to 14 residues. This chain's CDR3 is CASSEGPWDTEAFF. The CDR3 DNA sequence: TGTGCCAGCAGTGAGGGACCTTGGGACACTGAAGCTTTCTTT.

The V call is TRBV19, the J call TRBJ1-4; possibly TRBD1 for D (6 bases). V was shortened by 4 bases and J by 3 bases, with 9 bases between the two germline ends. CDR1 and CDR2 from the germline V gene are LNHDA and SQIVND (reference sequence). This CDR3 comprises 14 residues. CDR3 protein: CASSRNRANEKLFF. In nucleotides, the CDR3 is TGTGCCAGTAGTAGGAACAGGGCTAATGAAAAACTGTTTTTT.

A word on this clone: In the same sample, other DNA sequences code for this CDR3. This chain connects TRBV5-1 to TRBJ2-3, with a tentative D call TRBD2 (5 bases). Trimming pared 2 bases from V and 1 base from J, leaving 11 bases between. CDR3 size: 15 residues. Germline values: CDR1 SGHRS, CDR2 YFSETQ. The CDR3 loop is CASSLRGTGTDTQYF. The CDR3 nucleotides read TGCGCCAGCAGCTTACGGGGTACTGGCACAGATACGCAGTATTTT.